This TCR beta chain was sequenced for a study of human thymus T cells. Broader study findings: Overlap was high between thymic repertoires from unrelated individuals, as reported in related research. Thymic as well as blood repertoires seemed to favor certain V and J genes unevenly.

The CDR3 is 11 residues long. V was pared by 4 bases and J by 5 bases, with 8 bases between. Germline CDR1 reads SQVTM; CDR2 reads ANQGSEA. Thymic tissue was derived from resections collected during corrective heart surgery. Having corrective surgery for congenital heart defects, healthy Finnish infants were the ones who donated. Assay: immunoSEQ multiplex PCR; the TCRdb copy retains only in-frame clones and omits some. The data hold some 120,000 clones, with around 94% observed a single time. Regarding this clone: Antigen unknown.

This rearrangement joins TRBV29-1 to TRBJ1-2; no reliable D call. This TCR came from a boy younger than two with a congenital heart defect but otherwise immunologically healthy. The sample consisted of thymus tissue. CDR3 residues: CSVASGYGYTF. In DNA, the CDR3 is TGCAGCGTTGCTTCGGGTTATGGCTACACCTTC. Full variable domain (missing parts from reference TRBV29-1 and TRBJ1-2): SAVISQKPSRDICQRGTSLTIQCQVDSQVTMMFWYRQQPGQSLTLIATANQGSEATYESGFVIDKFPISRPNLTFSTLTVSNMSPEDSSIYLCSVASGYGYTFGSGTRLTVV.